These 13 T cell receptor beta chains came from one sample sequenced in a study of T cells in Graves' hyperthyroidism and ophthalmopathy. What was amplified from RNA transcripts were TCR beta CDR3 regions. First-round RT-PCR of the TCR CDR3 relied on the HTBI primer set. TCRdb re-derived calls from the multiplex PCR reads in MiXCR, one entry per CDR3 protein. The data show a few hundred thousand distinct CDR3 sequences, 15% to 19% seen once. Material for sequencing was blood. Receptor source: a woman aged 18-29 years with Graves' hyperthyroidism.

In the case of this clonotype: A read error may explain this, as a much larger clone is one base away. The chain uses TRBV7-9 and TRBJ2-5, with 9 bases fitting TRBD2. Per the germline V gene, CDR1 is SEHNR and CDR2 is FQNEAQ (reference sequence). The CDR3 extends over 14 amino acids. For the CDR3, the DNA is TGTGCCGGCAGCTTAGCCGGGACTAGCGAGACCCAGTACTTC. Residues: CAGSLAGTSETQYF.

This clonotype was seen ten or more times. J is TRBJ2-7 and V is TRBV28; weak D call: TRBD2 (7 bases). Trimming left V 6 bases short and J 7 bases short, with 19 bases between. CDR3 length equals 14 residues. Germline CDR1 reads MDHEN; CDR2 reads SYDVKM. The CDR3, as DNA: TGTGCCAGCAGAGGGGGGGGGACTCTTCGGGAGCAGTACTTC. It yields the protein CASRGGGTLREQYF.

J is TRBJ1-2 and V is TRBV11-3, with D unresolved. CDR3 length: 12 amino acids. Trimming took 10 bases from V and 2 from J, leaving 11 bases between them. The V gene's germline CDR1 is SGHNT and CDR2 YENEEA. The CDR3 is CANGLGNYGYTF. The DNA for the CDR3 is TGTGCCAATGGACTAGGGAACTATGGCTACACCTTC.

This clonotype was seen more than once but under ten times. CDR3 sequence reads: CSVNREWDYGYTF. In DNA, the CDR3 is TGCAGTGTTAACAGGGAATGGGACTATGGCTACACCTTC. The chain couples TRBV20-1 to TRBJ1-2; D may be TRBD1 (6 bases). CDR1 DFQATT and CDR2 SNEGSKA come from the germline V gene (reference sequence). V lost 7 bases, J lost 3 bases, and 15 bases lay in between. CDR3 length: 13 amino acids.

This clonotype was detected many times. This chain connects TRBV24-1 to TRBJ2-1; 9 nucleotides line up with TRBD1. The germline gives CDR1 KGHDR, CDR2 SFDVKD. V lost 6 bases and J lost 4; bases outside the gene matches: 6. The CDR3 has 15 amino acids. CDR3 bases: TGTGCCACCAGTAATCCCGGGACAGGGTACAATGAGCAGTTCTTC. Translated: CATSNPGTGYNEQFF.

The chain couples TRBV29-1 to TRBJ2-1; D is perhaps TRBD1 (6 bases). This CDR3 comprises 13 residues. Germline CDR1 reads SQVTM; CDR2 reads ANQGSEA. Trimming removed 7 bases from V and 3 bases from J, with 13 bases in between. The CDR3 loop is CSGTGTRYNEQFF. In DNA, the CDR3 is TGCAGCGGGACCGGGACACGCTACAATGAGCAGTTCTTC.

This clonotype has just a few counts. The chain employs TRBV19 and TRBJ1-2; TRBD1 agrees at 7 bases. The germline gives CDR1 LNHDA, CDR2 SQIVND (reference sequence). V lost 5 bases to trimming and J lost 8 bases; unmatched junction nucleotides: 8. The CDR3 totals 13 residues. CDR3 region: CASSGWQGGGYTF. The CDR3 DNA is TGTGCCAGTAGTGGTTGGCAGGGGGGCGGCTACACCTTC.

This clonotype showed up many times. CDR3 amino acids: CASSLARGDQPQHF. The DNA for the CDR3 is TGTGCCAGCAGCTTAGCGAGGGGGGATCAGCCCCAGCATTTT. The chain carries TRBV7-8 and TRBJ1-5; weak D call: TRBD1 (6 bases). Germline V gene data show CDR1 as SGHVS and CDR2 as FQNEAQ. The CDR3 has 14 amino acids. Trimming took 0 bases from V and 5 from J, leaving 8 bases between them.

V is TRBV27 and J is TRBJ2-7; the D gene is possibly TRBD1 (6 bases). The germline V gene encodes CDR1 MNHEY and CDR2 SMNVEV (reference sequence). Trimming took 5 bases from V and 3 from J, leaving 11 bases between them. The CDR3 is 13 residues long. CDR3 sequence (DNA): TGTGCCAGCAGTCCCGTGACAGGCTACGAGCAGTACTTC. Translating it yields CASSPVTGYEQYF.

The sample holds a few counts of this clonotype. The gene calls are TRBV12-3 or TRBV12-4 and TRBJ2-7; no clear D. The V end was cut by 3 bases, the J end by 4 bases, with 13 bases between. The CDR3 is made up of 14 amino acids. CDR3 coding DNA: TGTGCCAGCAGTTTTGGCCAGAGAAATTACGAGCAGTACTTC. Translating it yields CASSFGQRNYEQYF.

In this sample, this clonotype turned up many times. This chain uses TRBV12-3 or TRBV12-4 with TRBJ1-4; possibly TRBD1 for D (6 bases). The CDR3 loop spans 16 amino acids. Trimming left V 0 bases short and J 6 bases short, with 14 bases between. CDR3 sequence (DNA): TGTGCCAGCAGTTTAGCGGGGGCAGGCCTCTATGAAAAACTGTTTTTT. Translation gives CASSLAGAGLYEKLFF.

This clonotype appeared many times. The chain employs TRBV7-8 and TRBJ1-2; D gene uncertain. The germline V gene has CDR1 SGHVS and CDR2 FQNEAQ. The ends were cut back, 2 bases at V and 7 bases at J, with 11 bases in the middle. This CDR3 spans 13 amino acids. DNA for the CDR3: TGTGCCAGCAGCTTAAAACAGATAGGTGGCTACACCTTC. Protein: CASSLKQIGGYTF.

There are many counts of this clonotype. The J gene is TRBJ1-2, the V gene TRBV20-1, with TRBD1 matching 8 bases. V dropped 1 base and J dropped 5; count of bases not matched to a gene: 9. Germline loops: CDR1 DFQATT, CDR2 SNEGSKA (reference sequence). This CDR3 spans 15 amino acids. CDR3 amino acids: CSARAEDRVWYGYTF. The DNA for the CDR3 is TGCAGTGCTAGAGCCGAGGACAGGGTCTGGTATGGCTACACCTTC.